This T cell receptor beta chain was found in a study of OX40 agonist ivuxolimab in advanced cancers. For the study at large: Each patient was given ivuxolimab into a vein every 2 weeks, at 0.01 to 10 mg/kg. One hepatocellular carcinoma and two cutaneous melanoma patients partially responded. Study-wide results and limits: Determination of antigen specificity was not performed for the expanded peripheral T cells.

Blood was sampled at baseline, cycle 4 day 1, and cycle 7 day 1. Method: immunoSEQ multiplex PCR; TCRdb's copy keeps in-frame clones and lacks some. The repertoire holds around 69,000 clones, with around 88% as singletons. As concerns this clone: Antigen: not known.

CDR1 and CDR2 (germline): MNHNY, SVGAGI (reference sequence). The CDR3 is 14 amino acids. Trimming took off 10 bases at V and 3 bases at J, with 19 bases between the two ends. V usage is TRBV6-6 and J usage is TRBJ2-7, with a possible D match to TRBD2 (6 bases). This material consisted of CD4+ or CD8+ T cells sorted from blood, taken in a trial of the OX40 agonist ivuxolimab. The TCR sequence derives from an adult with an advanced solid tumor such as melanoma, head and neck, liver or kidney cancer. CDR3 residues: CATRGTGGFYEQYF. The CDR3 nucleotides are TGTGCCACCCGCGGGACCGGCGGATTCTACGAGCAGTACTTC.